This T cell receptor beta chain was documented in a study of blood T cell repertoires in COVID-19. Generated by immunoSEQ multiplex PCR, the TCRdb table keeps only in-frame clones and is missing some. This table holds approximately 140,000 clones, roughly 84% found once. Trimming removed 3 bases from V and 7 bases from J; junction bases left unmatched: 9. This CDR3 contains 16 residues. Per germline, CDR1 ENHRY and CDR2 SYGVKD. V is TRBV10-3 and J is TRBJ1-6; 7 positions match TRBD1. The source of this sequence is a woman in her sixties or seventies with acute or convalescent COVID-19. The sample consisted of peripheral blood. The CDR3 region has the DNA TGTGCCATCAGTGACATAAGGGGACAGAAAAATTCACCCCTCCACTTT. Amino acid sequence: CAISDIRGQKNSPLHF.